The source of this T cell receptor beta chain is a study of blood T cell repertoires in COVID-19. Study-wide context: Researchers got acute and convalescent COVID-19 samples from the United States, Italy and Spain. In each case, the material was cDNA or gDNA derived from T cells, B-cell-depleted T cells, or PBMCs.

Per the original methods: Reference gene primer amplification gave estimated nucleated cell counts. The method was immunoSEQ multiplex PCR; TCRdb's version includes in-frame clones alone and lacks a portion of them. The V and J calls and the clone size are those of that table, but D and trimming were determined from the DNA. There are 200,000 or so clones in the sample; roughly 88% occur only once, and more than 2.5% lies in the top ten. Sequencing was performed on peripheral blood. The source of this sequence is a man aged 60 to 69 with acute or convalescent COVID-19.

CDR3 residues: CASSYSAGKVGEQYF. The CDR3 DNA sequence: TGTGCCAGCAGTTACTCGGCAGGGAAGGTCGGCGAGCAGTACTTC. V usage is TRBV6-5 and J usage is TRBJ2-7; TRBD1 might be the D (5 bases). Looked up from germline, CDR1 is MNHEY and CDR2 is SVGAGI. The length of the CDR3 is 15 residues. The V and J ends lost 0 bases and 6 bases respectively, with 15 bases between them.